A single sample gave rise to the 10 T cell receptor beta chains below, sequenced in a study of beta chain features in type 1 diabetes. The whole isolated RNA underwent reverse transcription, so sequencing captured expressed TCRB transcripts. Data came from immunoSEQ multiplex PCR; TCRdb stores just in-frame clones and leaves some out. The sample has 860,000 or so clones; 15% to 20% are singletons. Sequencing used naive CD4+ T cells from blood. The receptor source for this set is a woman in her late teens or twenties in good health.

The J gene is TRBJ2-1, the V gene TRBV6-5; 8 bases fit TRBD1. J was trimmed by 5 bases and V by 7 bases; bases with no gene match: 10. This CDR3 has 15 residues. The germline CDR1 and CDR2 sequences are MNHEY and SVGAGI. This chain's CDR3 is CASIGQGSRNNEQFF. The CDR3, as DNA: TGTGCCAGCATCGGACAGGGTTCAAGAAACAATGAGCAGTTCTTC.

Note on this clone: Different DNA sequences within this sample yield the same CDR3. CDR3 bases: TGTGCCAGCAGCGTAGGGGGAATCCAAGAGACCCAGTACTTC. Its protein is CASSVGGIQETQYF. The chain carries TRBV9 and TRBJ2-5, with D uncertain. Germline CDR1 and CDR2: SGDLS and YYNGEE. This CDR3 has 14 residues. V lost 0 bases and J lost 1, with 7 bases in between.

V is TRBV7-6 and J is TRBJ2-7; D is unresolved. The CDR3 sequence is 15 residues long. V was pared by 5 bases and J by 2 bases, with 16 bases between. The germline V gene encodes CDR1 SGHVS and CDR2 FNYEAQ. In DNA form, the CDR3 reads TGTGCCAGCAGCCGCCTCGCCGCGTTCGCCTACGAGCAGTACTTC. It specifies CASSRLAAFAYEQYF.

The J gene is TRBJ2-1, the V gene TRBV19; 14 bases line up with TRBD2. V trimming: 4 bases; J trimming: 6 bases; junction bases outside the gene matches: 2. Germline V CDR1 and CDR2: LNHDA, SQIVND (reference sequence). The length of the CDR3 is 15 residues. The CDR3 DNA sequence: TGTGCCAGTAGTACTGGACTAGCGGGAGGCAATGAGCAGTTCTTC. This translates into CASSTGLAGGNEQFF.

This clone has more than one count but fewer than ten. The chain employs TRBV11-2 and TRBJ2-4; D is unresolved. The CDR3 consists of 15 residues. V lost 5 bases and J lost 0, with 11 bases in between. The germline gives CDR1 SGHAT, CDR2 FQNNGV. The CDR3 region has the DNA TGTGCCAGCAGCCCTCACCAACTAGCCAAAAACATTCAGTACTTC. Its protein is CASSPHQLAKNIQYF.

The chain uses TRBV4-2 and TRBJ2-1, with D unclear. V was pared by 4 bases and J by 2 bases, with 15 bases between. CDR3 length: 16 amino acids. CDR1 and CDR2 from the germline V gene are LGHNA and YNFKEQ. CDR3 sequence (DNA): TGTGCCAGCAGCCCACCCCGACCCCCCCCCTACAATGAGCAGTTCTTC. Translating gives CASSPPRPPPYNEQFF.

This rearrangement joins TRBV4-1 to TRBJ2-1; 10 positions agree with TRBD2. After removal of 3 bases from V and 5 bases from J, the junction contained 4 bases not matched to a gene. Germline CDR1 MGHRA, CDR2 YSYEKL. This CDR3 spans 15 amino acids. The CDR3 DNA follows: TGCGCCAGCAGCCACCCCGGGACTAGCGACAATGAGCAGTTCTTC. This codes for CASSHPGTSDNEQFF.

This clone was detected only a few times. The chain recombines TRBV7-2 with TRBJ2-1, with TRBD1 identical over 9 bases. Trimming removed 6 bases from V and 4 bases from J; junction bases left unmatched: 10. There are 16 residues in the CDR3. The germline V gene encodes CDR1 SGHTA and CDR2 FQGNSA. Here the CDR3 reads CASREQGQGLYNEQFF. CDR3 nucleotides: TGTGCCAGCAGGGAACAGGGACAGGGTCTATACAATGAGCAGTTCTTC. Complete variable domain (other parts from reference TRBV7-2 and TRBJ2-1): GAGVSQSPSNKVTEKGKDVELRCDPISGHTALYWYRQSLGQGLEFLIYFQGNSAPDKSGLPSDRFSAERTGGSVSTLTIQRTQQEDSAVYLCASREQGQGLYNEQFFGPGTRLTVL.

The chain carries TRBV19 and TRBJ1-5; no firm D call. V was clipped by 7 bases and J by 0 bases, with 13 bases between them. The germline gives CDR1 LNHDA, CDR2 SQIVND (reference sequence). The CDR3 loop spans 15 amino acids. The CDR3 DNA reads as TGTGCCAGTACTCATGGAAGAGTTAGCAATCAGCCCCAGCATTTT. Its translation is CASTHGRVSNQPQHF.

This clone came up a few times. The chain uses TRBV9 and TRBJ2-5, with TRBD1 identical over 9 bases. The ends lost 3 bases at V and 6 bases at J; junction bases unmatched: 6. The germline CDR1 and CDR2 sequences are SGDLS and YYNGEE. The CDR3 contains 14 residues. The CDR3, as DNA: TGTGCCAGCAGCGACCGGGACAGGGACCAGACCCAGTACTTC. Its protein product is CASSDRDRDQTQYF.